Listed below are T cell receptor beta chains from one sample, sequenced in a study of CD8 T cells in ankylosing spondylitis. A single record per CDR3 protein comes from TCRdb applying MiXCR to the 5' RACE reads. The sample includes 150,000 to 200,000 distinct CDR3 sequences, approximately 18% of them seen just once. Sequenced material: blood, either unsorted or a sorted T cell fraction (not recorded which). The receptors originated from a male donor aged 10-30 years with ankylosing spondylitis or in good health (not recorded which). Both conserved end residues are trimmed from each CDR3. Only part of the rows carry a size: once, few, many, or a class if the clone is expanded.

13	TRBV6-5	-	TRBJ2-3	ASGVSGTSTDTQY
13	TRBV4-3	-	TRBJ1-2	ASSQTLGGGSGYT
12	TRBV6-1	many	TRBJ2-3	ASTEQGWTDTQY
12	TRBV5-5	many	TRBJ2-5	ASSLAGQGETQY
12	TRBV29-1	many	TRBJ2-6	SATSPPGANVLT
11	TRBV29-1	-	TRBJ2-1	SVPLAGNNEQF
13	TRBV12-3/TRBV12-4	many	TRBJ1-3	ASSETGASGNTIY
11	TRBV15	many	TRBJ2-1	ATSRSIAGGAF
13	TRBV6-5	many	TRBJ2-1	ASTPTSGPGRDQF
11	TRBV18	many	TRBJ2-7	ASSPRTSYEQY
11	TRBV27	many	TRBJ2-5	ASSYTGGQTQY
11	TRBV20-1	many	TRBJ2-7	SAIREGKYEQY
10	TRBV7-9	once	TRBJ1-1	ASSSGGRGAF
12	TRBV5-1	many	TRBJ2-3	ASSFSPTTDTQY
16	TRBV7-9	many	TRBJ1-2	ASSSTLMGQGQYYGYT
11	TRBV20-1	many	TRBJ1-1	SARRGASTEAF
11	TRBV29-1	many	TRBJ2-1	SVESTAAWQQF
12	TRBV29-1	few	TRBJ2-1	SMRGLEEFNEQF
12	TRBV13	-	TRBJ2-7	ASSLWGSSDEQY
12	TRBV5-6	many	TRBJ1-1	ASRETGVATEAF
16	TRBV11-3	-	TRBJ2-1	ASSRRQGGGRANDEQF
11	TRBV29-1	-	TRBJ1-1	SVERPMNTEAF
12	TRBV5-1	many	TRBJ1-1	ASSIGQMNTEAF
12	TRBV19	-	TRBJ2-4	ASSSVGFRNIQY
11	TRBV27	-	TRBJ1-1	ASLGGVGTEAF
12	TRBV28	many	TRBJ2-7	ASSLYSGNYEQY
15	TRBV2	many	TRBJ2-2	ASSEGQLAARTGELF
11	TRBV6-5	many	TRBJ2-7	ASKGLAGGEQY
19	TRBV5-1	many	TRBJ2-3	ASSLASWARGRSPLTDTQY
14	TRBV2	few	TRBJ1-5	ASLLEQGMGNQPQH
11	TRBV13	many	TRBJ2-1	ASSKTSRNEQF
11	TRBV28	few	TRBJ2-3	ASSLRGPDTQY
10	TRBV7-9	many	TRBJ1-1	ASSSRQDEAF
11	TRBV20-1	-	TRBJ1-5	SAGADSNQPQH
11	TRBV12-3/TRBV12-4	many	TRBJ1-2	ASSEGRNYGYT
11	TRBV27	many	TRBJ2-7	ASKGQGPLEQY
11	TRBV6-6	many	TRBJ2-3	ASSYSDRDTQY
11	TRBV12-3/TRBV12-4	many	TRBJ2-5	ASSFGGQETQY
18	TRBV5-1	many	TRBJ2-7	ASSSGPPLNKDQSPYEQY
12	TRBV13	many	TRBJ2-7	ASMKRESAYEQY
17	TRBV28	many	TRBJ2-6	ASSLSWFSRRSGANVLT
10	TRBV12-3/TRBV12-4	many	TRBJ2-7	ASSGDIYEQY